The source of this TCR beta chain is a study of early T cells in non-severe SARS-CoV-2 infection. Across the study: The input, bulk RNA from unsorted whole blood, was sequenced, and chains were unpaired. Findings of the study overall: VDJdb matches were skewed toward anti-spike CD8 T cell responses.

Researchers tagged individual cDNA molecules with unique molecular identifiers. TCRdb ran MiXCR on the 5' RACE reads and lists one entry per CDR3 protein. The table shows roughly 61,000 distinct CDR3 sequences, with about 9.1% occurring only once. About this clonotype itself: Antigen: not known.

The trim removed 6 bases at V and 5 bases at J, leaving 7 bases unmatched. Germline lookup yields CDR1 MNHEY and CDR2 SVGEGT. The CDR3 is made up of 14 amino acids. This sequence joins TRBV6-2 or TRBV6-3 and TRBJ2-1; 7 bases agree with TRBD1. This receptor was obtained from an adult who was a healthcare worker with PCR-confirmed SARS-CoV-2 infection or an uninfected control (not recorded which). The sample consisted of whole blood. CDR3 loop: CASRLQGNDNEQFF. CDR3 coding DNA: TGTGCCAGCAGGTTACAGGGGAACGACAATGAGCAGTTCTTC.